One TCR beta chain is described in this entry. Germline V CDR1 and CDR2: SEHNR, FQNEAQ (reference sequence). CDR3 length: 11 residues. Unmatched junction bases numbered 6, after V lost 5 bases and J lost 12 bases. The data were taken from a study of blood T cell repertoires in COVID-19. Overall study context: Sources were T cells, B-cell-depleted T cells, or PBMCs; the material itself was cDNA or gDNA.

The protocol was immunoSEQ multiplex PCR, while the TCRdb copy is restricted to in-frame clones and leaves out a portion. The table includes about 400,000 clones, roughly 86% detected once. The sequenced sample consisted of peripheral blood. The J gene is TRBJ1-2, the V gene TRBV7-9; 7 nucleotides agree with TRBD1. The TCR was taken from a human donor in a cohort sampled during active COVID-19. This CDR3 reads CASSTTGLNTF. The CDR3 DNA follows: TGTGCCAGCAGCACGACAGGGTTAAACACCTTC.